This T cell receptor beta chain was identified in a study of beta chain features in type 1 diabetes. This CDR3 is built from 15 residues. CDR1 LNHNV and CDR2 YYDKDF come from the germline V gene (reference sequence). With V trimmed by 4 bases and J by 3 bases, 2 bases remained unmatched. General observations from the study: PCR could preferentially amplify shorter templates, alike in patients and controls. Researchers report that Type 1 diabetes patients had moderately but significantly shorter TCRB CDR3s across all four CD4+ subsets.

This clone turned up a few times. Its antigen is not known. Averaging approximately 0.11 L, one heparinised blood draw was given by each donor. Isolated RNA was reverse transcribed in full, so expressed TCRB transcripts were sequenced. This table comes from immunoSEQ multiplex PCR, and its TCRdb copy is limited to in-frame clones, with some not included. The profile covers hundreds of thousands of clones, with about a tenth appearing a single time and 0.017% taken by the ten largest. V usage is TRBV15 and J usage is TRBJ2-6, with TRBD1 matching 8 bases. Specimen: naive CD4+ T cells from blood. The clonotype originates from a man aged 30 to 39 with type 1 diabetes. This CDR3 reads CATSTGGVGANVLTF. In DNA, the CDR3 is TGTGCCACCAGCACAGGGGGCGTTGGGGCCAACGTCCTGACTTTC. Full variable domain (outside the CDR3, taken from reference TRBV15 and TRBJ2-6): DAMVIQNPRYQVTQFGKPVTLSCSQTLNHNVMYWYQQKSSQAPKLLFHYYDKDFNNEADTPDNFQSRRPNTSFCFLDIRSPGLGDTAMYLCATSTGGVGANVLTFGAGSRLTVL.